The clone carrying this T cell receptor (beta chain) was detected only once. The data stem from a study of blood T cells in healthy people across ages. The CDR3 is 15 amino acids. Trimming pared 5 bases from V and 5 bases from J, leaving 16 bases between. The V gene's germline CDR1 is SGHAT and CDR2 FQNNGV. Primed by a sample-barcoded 5' primer and a J-beta primer mix, a second PCR proceeded for about 7 to 11 cycles. A single record per CDR3 protein comes from TCRdb applying MiXCR to the 5' RACE reads. Of 1.5 million to 2 million distinct CDR3 sequences detected, 25% to 30% appear once; the ten largest clones hold less than 9.5%.

What was sequenced was blood. The rearrangement uses TRBV11-2 and TRBJ2-1; D possibly matches TRBD1 or TRBD2 (7 bases each). The origin of this receptor is a woman between 25 and 40 years old in good health. The CDR3 spells CASSPQGGLDNEQFF. CDR3 bases: TGTGCCAGCAGCCCCCAGGGGGGGCTAGACAATGAGCAGTTCTTC.